The T cell receptor beta chain under discussion was sequenced for a study of CD8 T cells in Susac syndrome. The RNA, 0.5 to 1 ug, was put through reverse transcription using random hexamers. One entry per CDR3 protein results from TCRdb running MiXCR on the immunoSEQ multiplex PCR reads. The top ten clones hold over 0.35% of a sample with roughly 100,000 distinct CDR3 sequences, roughly 94% of them seen once. CD8+ and CD4+ T cells circulating in blood were sequenced for TCR beta. While CD8+ and CD4+ T cells were isolated negatively, TEMRA cells were enriched by FACS. There are 13 residues in the CDR3. Per germline, CDR1 MNHEY and CDR2 SMNVEV (reference sequence). The germline V and J ends were trimmed by 4 bases and 6 bases, with 12 bases remaining between them.

The sample comprised CD8+ T cells from PBMCs. The receptor was isolated from a human donor with Susac syndrome. The rearrangement links TRBV27 to TRBJ1-1, with a possible D match to TRBD1 (5 bases). DNA for the CDR3: TGTGCCAGCAGTTGGACCGGGGGACCTGAAGCTTTCTTT. Translating gives CASSWTGGPEAFF.